The 2 T cell receptor beta chains presented below share a single source sample, sequenced in a study of cytomegalovirus exposure and HLA in healthy donors. PCR primers comprised 60 Vbeta and 13 Jbeta primers. Sequencing used immunoSEQ multiplex PCR; TCRdb keeps in-frame clones, though not all of them. The data show 160,000 or so clones, 77% seen once. Sequenced sample: PBMCs. The source is a man over 45 in good health and CMV-seropositive.

The chain carries TRBV5-4 and TRBJ2-3, with 7 bases matching TRBD2. In germline, CDR1 is SGHNT, CDR2 YYREEE (reference sequence). The CDR3 totals 17 residues. V shed 0 bases and J 2 bases; nucleotides not matched to a gene: 9. The CDR3 loop reads CASSLAGLGILTDTQYF. The CDR3 DNA is TGTGCCAGCAGCTTGGCCGGACTAGGGATTCTCACAGATACGCAGTATTTT.

The genes are TRBV4-1 and TRBJ2-3; TRBD2 matches 10 bases. With V trimmed by 4 bases and J by 10 bases, 2 bases remained unmatched. CDR3 size: 12 residues. Germline V CDR1 and CDR2: MGHRA, YSYEKL. CDR3 sequence reads: CASSLLAGAQYF. CDR3 DNA: TGCGCCAGCAGCCTTCTAGCGGGGGCGCAGTATTTT.